This T cell receptor (beta chain) was sequenced during a study of vaccination effects on CD4 cells after COVID-19. Overall study results and limits: Convalescent patients were few in the study, and early post-infection timepoints were absent.

Using immunoSEQ multiplex PCR, the repertoire was profiled, and TCRdb retains in-frame clones only, with some absent. The sample includes approximately 30,000 clones, around 70% of them seen just once. Before sequencing, viral peptide pools were used by the ViraFEST assay to expand antigen-specific CD4+ T cells. Once cultured for approximately ten days, the cells underwent separation to obtain CD4+ T cells. Participants completed two doses of the BNT162b2 or mRNA-1273 vaccine. Vaccine recipients lacked prior SARS-CoV-2 infection and had negative nucleocapsid antibodies. With roughly 10 ug/ml peptides and 9.5 to 10 IU/ml IL-2, over 1.5 million PBMC per well were cultured. Days 3 and 7 saw half the medium replaced with IL-2 medium. Concerning this clone itself: Its target is unknown.

Germline V gives CDR1 SGHRS, CDR2 YFSETQ. This CDR3 has 17 residues. The ends lost 0 bases at V and 3 bases at J; junction bases unmatched: 6. This sequence was found in a human donor who received a COVID-19 vaccine. This chain links TRBV5-1 with TRBJ2-7, with 13 positions matching TRBD2. Sequencing was performed on CD4+ T cells from PBMCs cultured with HCoV-NL63 spike peptides, taken after COVID-19 vaccination. DNA for the CDR3: TGCGCCAGCAGCTTGGGGGCACTAGCGGGAGGGTTCTACGAGCAGTACTTC. Residues: CASSLGALAGGFYEQYF.